These T cell receptor beta chains were read from a single sample in a study of blood T cell repertoires in COVID-19. The method was immunoSEQ multiplex PCR; TCRdb's version includes in-frame clones alone and lacks a portion of them. The sample has approximately 200,000 clones; around 85% are singletons. The sequencing input was peripheral blood. Source of these receptors: a human donor in a cohort sampled during active COVID-19. The CDR3 runs from the conserved cysteine through the conserved F or W. Each record gives: J gene, D gene, V gene, clone size, CDR3 DNA, CDR3 protein. D genes are given only for firm matches. Clone size is shown for a subset of rows, as once, few, many or a class of expanded clone.

TRBJ1-1	NA	TRBV20-1	NA	TGCAGTGCTAGTGGAGGGACTTTAAGGGCTGAAGCTTTCTTT	CSASGGTLRAEAFF
TRBJ1-5	NA	TRBV4-2	NA	TGTGCCAGCAGCTCCGGAGCGGGGGGAGGACAGCCCCAGCATTTT	CASSSGAGGGQPQHF
TRBJ2-7	TRBD1	TRBV27	medium-sized	TGTGCCAGCAGTTACAGGGGGCCCATGGACGAGCAGTACTTC	CASSYRGPMDEQYF
TRBJ1-5	NA	TRBV27	NA	TGTGCCAGCGGAAAAGACCAGGGTAGCAATCAGCCCCAGCATTTT	CASGKDQGSNQPQHF
TRBJ2-7	NA	TRBV7-8	NA	TGTGCCAGCAGCTTAAGTGGCAGGGCGAGCGAGCAGTACTTC	CASSLSGRASEQYF
TRBJ2-7	TRBD1	TRBV6-5	NA	TGTGCCAGCAGTTACTCCCCCGGGACAGGGTACGAGCAGTACTTC	CASSYSPGTGYEQYF
TRBJ1-3	NA	TRBV6-2/TRBV6-3	NA	TGTGCCAGCAGTTCCCAGGACTTTGGAAACACCATATATTTT	CASSSQDFGNTIYF
TRBJ2-1	TRBD2	TRBV9	NA	TGTGCCAGCAGCGTAGTTGGGACTAGCGGGAAGAGCTCCTACAATGAGCAGTTCTTC	CASSVVGTSGKSSYNEQFF
TRBJ2-7	NA	TRBV15	NA	TGTGCCACCAGCAAATCCCGGCAGCAGGGCGAGCAGTACTTC	CATSKSRQQGEQYF
TRBJ2-5	NA	TRBV23-1	once	TGCGCCAGCAGTCAATCGATCCCGGTGCGGGGAGAGACCCAGTACTTC	CASSQSIPVRGETQYF
TRBJ2-1	TRBD2	TRBV5-1	NA	TGCGCCAGCAGCTTGAGTCCAGCGGGAGGCGATGAGCAGTTCTTC	CASSLSPAGGDEQFF
TRBJ1-6	NA	TRBV6-5	NA	TGTGCCAGCAGTTACAACCAGGGAGGTAATTCACCCCTCCACTTT	CASSYNQGGNSPLHF
TRBJ1-2	NA	TRBV7-2	once	TGTGCCAGCAGCTACGGGGGGGGAGACTATGGCTACACCTTC	CASSYGGGDYGYTF
TRBJ1-5	NA	TRBV21-1	few	TGTGCCAGCAGCAAAGTAGGGGGGGACCAGCCCCAGCATTTT	CASSKVGGDQPQHF